This TCR beta chain was captured by sequencing in a study of blood T cell repertoires in COVID-19. Data came from immunoSEQ multiplex PCR; TCRdb stores just in-frame clones and leaves some out. The sample contains under 100,000 clones, approximately 87% of which appear only once. Material for sequencing was peripheral blood. The receptor's source is a human donor in a cohort sampled during active COVID-19.

The chain's CDR3 is CASSLGQGNTEAFF. DNA for the CDR3: TGTGCCAGCAGCTTGGGACAGGGGAACACTGAAGCTTTCTTT. V usage is TRBV11-3 and J usage is TRBJ1-1; 9 bases are shared with TRBD1. The CDR3 is 14 residues long. Germline-derived CDR1 and CDR2 are SGHNT and YENEEA. J lost 1 base, V lost 3 bases, and 0 bases had no gene match.